This T cell receptor (beta chain) was found in a study of OX40 agonist ivuxolimab in advanced cancers. Points from the study as a whole: At doses 0.1 to 3.0 mg/kg, CD4+ and CD8+ clones expanded. CD8+ T cells (on average) carried more expanded clones than CD4+ T cells.

For this clone: Its antigen is still unknown.

Produced via immunoSEQ multiplex PCR; TCRdb's table is partial and in-frame only. The sample carries over 40,000 clones, around four fifths recorded once. CDR1 is SNHLY, CDR2 FYNNEI, per germline. J lost 4 bases, V lost 3 bases, and 1 base had no gene match. CDR3 size: 14 residues. Blood samples were obtained at baseline, cycle 4 day 1, and cycle 7 day 1. The sequence was collected from an adult with an advanced solid tumor such as melanoma, head and neck, liver or kidney cancer. This chain uses TRBV2 with TRBJ2-1; 9 positions agree with TRBD2. The starting material was CD4+ or CD8+ T cells sorted from blood, obtained in a trial of the OX40 agonist ivuxolimab. CDR3 amino acids: CASSEAGGYNEQFF. The CDR3 DNA follows: TGTGCCAGCAGTGAGGCGGGAGGGTACAATGAGCAGTTCTTC.